This T cell receptor (beta chain) was found in a study of CD8+CD57+ T cells in acquired aplastic anemia. Germline loops: CDR1 LNHNV, CDR2 YYDKDF (reference sequence). Trimming pared 5 bases from V and 3 bases from J, leaving 11 bases between. This CDR3 is built from 14 residues. In patients chosen for sequencing, flow cytometry had shown CD8+CD57+ cell expansion. The template for TCR beta VDJ and CDR3 sequence profiling was genomic DNA. One entry per CDR3 protein, called by TCRdb with MiXCR from the reads. The table records under 200,000 distinct CDR3 sequences, about 45% of them present only once. This clonotype was sampled from a human donor with aplastic anemia. The chain combines TRBV15 with TRBJ2-1; no clear D gene. The sequenced material came from sorted CD4+, CD8+, or CD8+CD57+ T cells (not recorded which) from PBMCs. CDR3 sequence reads: CATSFGSGYNEQFF. For the CDR3, the DNA is TGTGCCACCAGCTTCGGGTCGGGCTACAATGAGCAGTTCTTC.